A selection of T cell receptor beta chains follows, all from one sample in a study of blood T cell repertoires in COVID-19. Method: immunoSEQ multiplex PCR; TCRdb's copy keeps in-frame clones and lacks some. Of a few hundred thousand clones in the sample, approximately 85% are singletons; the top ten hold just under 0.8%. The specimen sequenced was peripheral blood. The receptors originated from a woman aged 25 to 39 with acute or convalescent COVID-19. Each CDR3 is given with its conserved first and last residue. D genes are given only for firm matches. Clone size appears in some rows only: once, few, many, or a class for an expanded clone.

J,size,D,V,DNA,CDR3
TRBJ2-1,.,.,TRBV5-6,TGTGCCAGCAGCGGAGGGGGGACAGCCTACTACAATGAGCAGTTCTTC,CASSGGGTAYYNEQFF
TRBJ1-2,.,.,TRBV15,TGTGCCACCAGCAGAGATGCCACTGAACCCTATGGCTACACCTTC,CATSRDATEPYGYTF
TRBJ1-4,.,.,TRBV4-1,TGCGCCAGCAGCCAAGTGCTAGCAACTAATGAAAAACTGTTTTTT,CASSQVLATNEKLFF
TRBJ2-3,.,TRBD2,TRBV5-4,TGTGCCAGCAGCCTCGGACTAGCGGGAGGGCATGGAGATACGCAGTATTTT,CASSLGLAGGHGDTQYF
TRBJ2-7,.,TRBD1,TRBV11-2,TGTGCCAGCAGCTTATCCGGACAGGGGACCTACGAGCAGTACTTC,CASSLSGQGTYEQYF
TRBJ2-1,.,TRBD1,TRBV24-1,TGTGCCACCAGTGGTACACAGGGGTACAATGAGCAGTTCTTC,CATSGTQGYNEQFF
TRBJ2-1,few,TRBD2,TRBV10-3,TGTGCCATCAGTGAGACAATGGGGGCTAGCGGGTTCAATGAGCAGTTCTTC,CAISETMGASGFNEQFF
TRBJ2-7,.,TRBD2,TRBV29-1,TGCAGCGTTGACACTAGCGGGAGCTACGAGCAGTACTTC,CSVDTSGSYEQYF
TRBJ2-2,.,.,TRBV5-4,TGTGCCAGCAGCAGGGGCGCGGGGACCCACACCGGGGAGCTGTTTTTT,CASSRGAGTHTGELFF
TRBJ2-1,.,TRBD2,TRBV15,TGTGCCACCAGCAGCGCCGGACTAGCGGGTAGCTCCTACAATGAGCAGTTCTTC,CATSSAGLAGSSYNEQFF
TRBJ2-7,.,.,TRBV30,TGTGCCTGGAGTAGGGGACAAATATCCTACGAGCAGTACTTC,CAWSRGQISYEQYF
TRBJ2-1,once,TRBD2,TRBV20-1,TGCAGTGCTAGTGGGACTAGCGGCCATGGTGGCAATGAGCAGTTCTTC,CSASGTSGHGGNEQFF
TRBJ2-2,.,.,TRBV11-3,TGTGCCAGCAGCTTATACTCAGGGGCGAACACCGGGGAGCTGTTTTTT,CASSLYSGANTGELFF
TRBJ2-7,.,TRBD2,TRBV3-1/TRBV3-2,TGTGCCAGCAGCCAATCTAGCGGGAGGGCCTACGAGCAGTACTTC,CASSQSSGRAYEQYF
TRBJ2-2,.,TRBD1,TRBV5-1,TGCGCCAGCAGGGGGACAGGGGTCACCGGGGAGCTGTTTTTT,CASRGTGVTGELFF
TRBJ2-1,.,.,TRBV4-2,TGTGCCAGCAGCCAAGACAGGGTTAATGAGCAGTTCTTC,CASSQDRVNEQFF
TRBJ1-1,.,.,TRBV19,TGTGCCAGTAGTATTAGTGCAGGGATGAACACTGAAGCTTTCTTT,CASSISAGMNTEAFF
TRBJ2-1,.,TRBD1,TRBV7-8,TGTGCCAGCAGCTCCCGACAGGGAGAAAGGAATGAGCAGTTCTTC,CASSSRQGERNEQFF
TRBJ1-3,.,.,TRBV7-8,TGTGCCAGCAGCTTAGCGCACAACTCTGGAAACACCATATATTTT,CASSLAHNSGNTIYF
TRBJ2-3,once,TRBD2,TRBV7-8,TGTGCCAGCAGCTTCAGCGGGGTGCTCACAGATACGCAGTATTTT,CASSFSGVLTDTQYF
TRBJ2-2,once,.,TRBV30,TGTGCCTGGAGAACTTTGGGGGGCACCGGGGAGCTGTTTTTT,CAWRTLGGTGELFF
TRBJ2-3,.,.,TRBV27,TGTGCCAGCAGTACCATTTTAAGTGCACTGACAGATACGCAGTATTTT,CASSTILSALTDTQYF
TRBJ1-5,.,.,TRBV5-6,TGTGCCAGCACCCTCGGGGGCAATCAGCCCCAGCATTTT,CASTLGGNQPQHF
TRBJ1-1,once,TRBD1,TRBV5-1,TGCGCCAGCAGCCCCCGGACAGGGAACACTGAAGCTTTCTTT,CASSPRTGNTEAFF
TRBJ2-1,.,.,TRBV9,TGTGCCAGCAGCTTACGGTTGGCAGGGGTAGGGTACAATGAGCAGTTCTTC,CASSLRLAGVGYNEQFF
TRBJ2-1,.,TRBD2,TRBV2,TGTGCCAGCAGTGAGGCTAGCGGGAGTATGTATGAGCAGTTCTTC,CASSEASGSMYEQFF
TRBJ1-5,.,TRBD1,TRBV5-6,TGTGCCAGCAGCCGCGGGACAGGGGTTGTTCAGCCCCAGCATTTT,CASSRGTGVVQPQHF
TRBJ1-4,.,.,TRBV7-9,TGTGCCAGCAGCCTACGGCCCGGGGGGGCTCGGAGTGAAAAACTGTTTTTT,CASSLRPGGARSEKLFF
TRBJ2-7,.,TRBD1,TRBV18,TGTGCCAGCTCACCACTCCCCTCCGTCGGGACAGGAGTTACCTACGAGCAGTACTTC,CASSPLPSVGTGVTYEQYF
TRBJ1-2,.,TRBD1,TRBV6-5,TGTGCCAGCAGTTATGGACAGGGACTTATTGGCTACACCTTC,CASSYGQGLIGYTF
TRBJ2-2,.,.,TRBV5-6,TGTGCCAGCAGCTTGGTCCCGGGAGTACGCACCGGGGAGCTGTTTTTT,CASSLVPGVRTGELFF
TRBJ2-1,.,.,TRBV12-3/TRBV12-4,TGTGCCAGCAGCAACTCCTACAATGAGCAGTTCTTC,CASSNSYNEQFF
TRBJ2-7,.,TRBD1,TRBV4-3,TGCGCCAGCAGCCAAGCCCGGGACAGGGGGAGTCACGAGCAGTACTTC,CASSQARDRGSHEQYF
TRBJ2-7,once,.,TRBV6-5,TGTGCCAGCAGTCGCGGCCAGGAGGACTACTTC,CASSRGQEDYF
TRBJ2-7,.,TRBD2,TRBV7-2,TGTGCCAGCAGCTTAGTGACTAGCGGTCGTTCCTACGAGCAGTACTTC,CASSLVTSGRSYEQYF
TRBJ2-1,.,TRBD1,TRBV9,TGTGCCAGCAGCGTAACTTCAGGGGGCAGTGGCAATGAGCAGTTCTTC,CASSVTSGGSGNEQFF
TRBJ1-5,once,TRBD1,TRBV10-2,TGCGCCAGCAGCCACTGGGGACAGGGGGTTTCTCAGCCCCAGCATTTT,CASSHWGQGVSQPQHF
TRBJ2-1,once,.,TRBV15,TGTGCCACCAGCAGAGATCACCAGATTGAGCAGTTCTTC,CATSRDHQIEQFF
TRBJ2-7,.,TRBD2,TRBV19,TGTGCCAGTAGTCGTCAGCTAGCGGGACTCCCCGAGCAGTACTTC,CASSRQLAGLPEQYF
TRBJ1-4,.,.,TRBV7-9,TGTGCCAGCAGCCCACGGACAGCCCCATCTGAAAAACTGTTTTTT,CASSPRTAPSEKLFF
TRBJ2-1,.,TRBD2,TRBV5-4,TGTGCCAGCAGCTTGCGCCTAGCGGACTACAATGAGCAGTTCTTC,CASSLRLADYNEQFF
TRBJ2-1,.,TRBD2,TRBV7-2,TGTGCCAGCAGCTCTCGGACTAGCGGGAGAGATGAGCAGTTCTTC,CASSSRTSGRDEQFF
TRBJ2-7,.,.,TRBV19,TGTGCCAGTAGTATACGGGACAATACCTACGAGCAGTACTTC,CASSIRDNTYEQYF
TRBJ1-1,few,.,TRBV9,TGTGCCAGCAGCGTTACAACTATGAACACTGAAGCTTTCTTT,CASSVTTMNTEAFF
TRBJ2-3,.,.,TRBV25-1,TGTGCCAGTTCGGGACACTCGGATACGCAGTATTTT,CASSGHSDTQYF
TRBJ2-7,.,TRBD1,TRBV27,TGTGCCAGCAGTGCTTCCTCCGGGACAGTGACCTACGAGCAGTACTTC,CASSASSGTVTYEQYF
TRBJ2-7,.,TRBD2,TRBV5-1,TGCGCCAGCAGCTCCGGGACTAGCGGGGCCTACGAGCAGTACTTC,CASSSGTSGAYEQYF
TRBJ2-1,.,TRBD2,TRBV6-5,TGTGCCAGCAGAACTAGCGGGTCCTACAATGAGCAGTTCTTC,CASRTSGSYNEQFF